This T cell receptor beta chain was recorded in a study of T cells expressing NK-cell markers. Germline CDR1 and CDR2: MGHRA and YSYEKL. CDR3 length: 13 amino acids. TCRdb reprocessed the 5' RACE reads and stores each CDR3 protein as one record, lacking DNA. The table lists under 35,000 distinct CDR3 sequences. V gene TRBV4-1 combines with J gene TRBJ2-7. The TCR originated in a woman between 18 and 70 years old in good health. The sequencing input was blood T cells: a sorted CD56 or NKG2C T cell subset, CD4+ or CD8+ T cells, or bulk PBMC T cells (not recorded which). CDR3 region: CASSQGTYYEQYF.